The entry below gives a single T cell receptor (beta chain) sequence along with its context. Its antigen is undetermined. TCRdb's copy holds only in-frame clones and misses some; the assay was immunoSEQ multiplex PCR. Here the sample spans fewer than 35,000 clones, 70% to 90% being singletons. Time point: before natalizumab initiation. The sample comes from a study of multiple sclerosis patients with progressive multifocal leukoencephalopathy. Whole-study findings and limits: The findings' link to JC virus versus immunocompromise remained uncertain.

The CDR3 runs to 14 residues. The germline V gene has CDR1 SGHNT and CDR2 YYREEE (reference sequence). V shed 2 bases, J shed 7 bases, and the junction held 7 bases outside the gene matches. The clonotype was recovered from a human donor with multiple sclerosis. This chain joins TRBV5-4 and TRBJ2-7; TRBD2 aligns across 9 bases. Sequencing input: PBMCs. The chain's CDR3 is CASSFISGRDEQYF. In DNA, the CDR3 is TGTGCCAGCAGCTTCATTAGCGGGAGAGATGAGCAGTACTTC.